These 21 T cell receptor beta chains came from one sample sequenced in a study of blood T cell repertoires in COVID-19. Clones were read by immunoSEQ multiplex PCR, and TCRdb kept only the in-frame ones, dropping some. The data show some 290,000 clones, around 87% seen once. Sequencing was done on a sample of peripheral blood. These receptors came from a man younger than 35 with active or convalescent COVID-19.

CDR3 sequence (DNA): TGTGCCAGCAGCCCCCGGGACAGTGGGTGGGAGCAGTACTTC. Encoded protein: CASSPRDSGWEQYF. This sequence joins TRBV6-5 and TRBJ2-7; TRBD1 agrees at 7 bases. This CDR3 comprises 14 residues. CDR1 MNHEY and CDR2 SVGAGI come from the germline V gene. The junction had 12 bases not matched to a gene; V was cut back by 6 bases and J by 7 bases.

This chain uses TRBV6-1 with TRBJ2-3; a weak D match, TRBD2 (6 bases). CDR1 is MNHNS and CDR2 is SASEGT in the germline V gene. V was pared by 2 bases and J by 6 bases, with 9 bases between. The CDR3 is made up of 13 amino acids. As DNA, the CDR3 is TGTGCCAGCAGTGAATTGCGGGGCGATACGCAGTATTTT. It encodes CASSELRGDTQYF.

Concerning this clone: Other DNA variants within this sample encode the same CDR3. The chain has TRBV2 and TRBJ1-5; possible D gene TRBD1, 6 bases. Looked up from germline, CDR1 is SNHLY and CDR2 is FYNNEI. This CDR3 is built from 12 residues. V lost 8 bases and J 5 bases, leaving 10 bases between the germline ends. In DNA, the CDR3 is TGTGCCAGCTCATCAGGGGATCAGCCCCAGCATTTT. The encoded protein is CASSSGDQPQHF. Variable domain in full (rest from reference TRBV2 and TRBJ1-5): EPEVTQTPSHQVTQMGQEVILRCVPISNHLYFYWYRQILGQKVEFLVSFYNNEISEKSEIFDDQFSVERPDGSNFTLKIRSTKLEDSAMYFCASSSGDQPQHFGDGTRLSIL.

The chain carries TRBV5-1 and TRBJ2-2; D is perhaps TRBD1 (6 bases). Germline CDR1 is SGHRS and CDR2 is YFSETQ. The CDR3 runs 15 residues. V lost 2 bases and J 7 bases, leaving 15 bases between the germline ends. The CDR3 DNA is TGCGCCAGCAGCTTAGCCGGGACATCGGGCGGGGAGCTGTTTTTT. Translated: CASSLAGTSGGELFF.

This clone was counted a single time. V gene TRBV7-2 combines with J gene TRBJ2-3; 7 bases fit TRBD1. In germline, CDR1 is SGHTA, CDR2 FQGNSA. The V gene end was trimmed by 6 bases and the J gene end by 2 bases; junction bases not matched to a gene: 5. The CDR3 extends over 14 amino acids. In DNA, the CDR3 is TGTGCCAGCAGTCCGACAGGGTTCACAGATACGCAGTATTTT. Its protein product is CASSPTGFTDTQYF. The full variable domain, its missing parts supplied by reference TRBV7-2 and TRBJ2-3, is GAGVSQSPSNKVTEKGKDVELRCDPISGHTALYWYRQSLGQGLEFLIYFQGNSAPDKSGLPSDRFSAERTGGSVSTLTIQRTQQEDSAVYLCASSPTGFTDTQYFGPGTRLTVL.

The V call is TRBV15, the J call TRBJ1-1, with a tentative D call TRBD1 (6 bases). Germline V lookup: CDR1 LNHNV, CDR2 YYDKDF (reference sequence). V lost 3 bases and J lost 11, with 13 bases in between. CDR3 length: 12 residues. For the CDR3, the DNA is TGTGCCACCAGCAGGTGGGGGGGGCAGGCTTTCTTT. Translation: CATSRWGGQAFF.

In nucleotides, the CDR3 is TGTGCCAGTAGTAGGGACAGGGGGGAGCTGTTTTTT. This encodes CASSRDRGELFF. The V call is TRBV19, the J call TRBJ2-2; TRBD1 agrees at 8 bases. Germline lookup yields CDR1 LNHDA and CDR2 SQIVND (reference sequence). The CDR3 spans 12 residues. The J segment lost 8 bases and the V segment lost 4 bases, leaving 0 bases of the junction unmatched. Full variable domain (outside the CDR3, taken from reference TRBV19 and TRBJ2-2): DGGITQSPKYLFRKEGQNVTLSCEQNLNHDAMYWYRQDPGQGLRLIYYSQIVNDFQKGDIAEGYSVSREKKESFPLTVTSAQKNPTAFYLCASSRDRGELFFGEGSRLTVL.

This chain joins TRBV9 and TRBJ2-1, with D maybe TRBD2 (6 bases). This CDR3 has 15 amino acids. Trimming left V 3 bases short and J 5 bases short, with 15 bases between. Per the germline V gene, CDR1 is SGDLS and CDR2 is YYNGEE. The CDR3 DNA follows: TGTGCCAGCAGCGCGGAGGGGAGAATGGACAATGAGCAGTTCTTC. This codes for CASSAEGRMDNEQFF. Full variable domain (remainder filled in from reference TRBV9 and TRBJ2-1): DSGVTQTPKHLITATGQRVTLRCSPRSGDLSVYWYQQSLDQGLQFLIQYYNGEERAKGNILERFSAQQFPDLHSELNLSSLELGDSALYFCASSAEGRMDNEQFFGPGTRLTVL.

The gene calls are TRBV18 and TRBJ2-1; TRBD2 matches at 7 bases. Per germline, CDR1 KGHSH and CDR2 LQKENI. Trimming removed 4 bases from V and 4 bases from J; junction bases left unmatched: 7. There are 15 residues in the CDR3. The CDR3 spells CASSHNAGVYNEQFF. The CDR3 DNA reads TGTGCCAGCTCACATAACGCGGGGGTATACAATGAGCAGTTCTTC.

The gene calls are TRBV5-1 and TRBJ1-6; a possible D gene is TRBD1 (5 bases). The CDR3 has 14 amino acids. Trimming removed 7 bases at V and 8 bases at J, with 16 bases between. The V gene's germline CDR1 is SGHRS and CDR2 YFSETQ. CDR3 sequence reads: CASRRGREDSPLHF. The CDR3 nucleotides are TGCGCCAGCCGCCGGGGCAGGGAGGATTCACCCCTCCACTTT.

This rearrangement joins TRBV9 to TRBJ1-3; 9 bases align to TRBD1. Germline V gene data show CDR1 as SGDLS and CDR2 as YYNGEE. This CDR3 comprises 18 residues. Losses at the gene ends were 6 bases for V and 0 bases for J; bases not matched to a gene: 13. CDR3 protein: CASKKQGANSISGNTIYF. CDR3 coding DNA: TGTGCCAGCAAAAAACAGGGGGCCAATTCGATCTCTGGAAACACCATATATTTT.

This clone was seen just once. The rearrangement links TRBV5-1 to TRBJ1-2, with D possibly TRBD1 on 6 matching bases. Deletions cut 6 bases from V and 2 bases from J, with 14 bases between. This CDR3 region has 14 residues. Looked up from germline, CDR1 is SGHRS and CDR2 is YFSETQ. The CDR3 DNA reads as TGCGCCAGCACACGCGAGACAGGCAACTATGGCTACACCTTC. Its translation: CASTRETGNYGYTF.

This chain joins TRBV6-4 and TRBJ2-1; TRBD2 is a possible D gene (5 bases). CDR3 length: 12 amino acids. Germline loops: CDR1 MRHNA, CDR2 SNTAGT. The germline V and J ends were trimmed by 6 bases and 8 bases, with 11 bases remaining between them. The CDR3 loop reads CASSLLVHEQFF. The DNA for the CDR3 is TGTGCCAGCAGCCTACTAGTGCATGAGCAGTTCTTC.

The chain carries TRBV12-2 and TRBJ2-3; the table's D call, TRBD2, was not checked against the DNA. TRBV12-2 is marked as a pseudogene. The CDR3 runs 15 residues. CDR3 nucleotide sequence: TGTGCAAGTCGCCGCGGGAGAAAGAGCACAGATACGCAGTATTTT. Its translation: CASRRGRKSTDTQYF.

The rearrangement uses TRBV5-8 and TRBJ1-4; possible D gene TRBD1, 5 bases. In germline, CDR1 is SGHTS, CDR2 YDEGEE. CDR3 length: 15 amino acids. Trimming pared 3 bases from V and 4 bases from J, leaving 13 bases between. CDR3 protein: CASSSRSGFNEKLFF. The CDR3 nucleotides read TGTGCCAGCAGCTCCCGTTCAGGGTTTAATGAAAAACTGTTTTTT.

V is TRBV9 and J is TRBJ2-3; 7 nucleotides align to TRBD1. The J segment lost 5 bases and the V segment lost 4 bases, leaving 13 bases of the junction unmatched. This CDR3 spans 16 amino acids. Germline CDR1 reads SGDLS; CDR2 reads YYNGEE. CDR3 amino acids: CASSPLDRHTRDTQYF. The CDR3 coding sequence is TGTGCCAGCAGCCCACTGGACAGGCACACACGAGATACGCAGTATTTT.

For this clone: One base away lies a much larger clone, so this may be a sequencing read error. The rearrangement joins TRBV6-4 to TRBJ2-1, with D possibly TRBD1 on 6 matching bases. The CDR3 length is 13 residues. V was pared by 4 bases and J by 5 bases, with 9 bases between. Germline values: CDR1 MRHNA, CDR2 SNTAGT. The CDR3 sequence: CASSVRDNNEQFF. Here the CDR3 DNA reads TGTGCCAGCAGTGTCCGGGACAACAATGAGCAGTTCTTC.

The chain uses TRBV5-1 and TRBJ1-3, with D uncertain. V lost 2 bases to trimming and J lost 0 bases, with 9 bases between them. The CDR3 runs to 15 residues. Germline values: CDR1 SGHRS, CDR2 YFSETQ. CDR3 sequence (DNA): TGCGCCAGCAGCTTCGCGGTTGACTCTGGAAACACCATATATTTT. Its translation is CASSFAVDSGNTIYF.

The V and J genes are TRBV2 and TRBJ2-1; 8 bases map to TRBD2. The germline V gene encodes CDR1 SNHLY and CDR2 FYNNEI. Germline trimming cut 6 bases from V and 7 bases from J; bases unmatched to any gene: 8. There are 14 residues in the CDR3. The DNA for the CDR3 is TGTGCCAGCAGGCCCGGGGGGGCAAGGAATGAGCAGTTCTTC. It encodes CASRPGGARNEQFF.

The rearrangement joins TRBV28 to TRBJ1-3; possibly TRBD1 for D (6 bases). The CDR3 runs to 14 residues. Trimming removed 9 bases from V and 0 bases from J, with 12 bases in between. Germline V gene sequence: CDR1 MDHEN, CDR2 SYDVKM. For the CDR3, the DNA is TGTGCCAGTGGGGTAGGGGGCTCTGGAAACACCATATATTTT. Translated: CASGVGGSGNTIYF.

The CDR3, as DNA: TGTGCCAGCAGCAGATACTCGAGATTCAGCGCCGGGGAGCTGTTTTTT. Translating gives CASSRYSRFSAGELFF. The chain links TRBV13 to TRBJ2-2; D is ambiguous. The germline V gene encodes CDR1 PRHDT and CDR2 FYEKMQ (reference sequence). The V end was cut by 5 bases, the J end by 6 bases, with 19 bases between. The CDR3 spans 16 residues.